This T cell receptor (beta chain) derives from a study of blood T cells in healthy people across ages (dated by TCRdb to 2014 to 2015). Describing the broader study: Template switching captured roughly one uniquely barcoded TCR beta cDNA molecule per two T cells in model experiments. Two additional independent replicas of 1 million unique cDNA reads from the same blood draw were analyzed for two donors (one aged 18 to 29 and one aged 80 or older). Donors of different ages were randomly distributed across sequencing lanes to avoid experimental bias. Donors were grouped into four age groups: young (average 16 years), middle-aged (39), aged (over 55) and long-lived (roughly 80). The study measured age-related changes in TCR beta repertoire diversity using deep sequencing normalized with unique cDNA molecular identifiers.

This clonotype was observed a handful of times. Its antigen is unknown. No clone much larger than this one lies a single base away; base qualities are absent. On the study overall, not on this receptor specifically: Estimates of total diversity from one million sequenced T cells were regarded as lower bounds and underestimates. Donor CMV infection status was unknown, potentially confounding age-related changes in expanded clonotypes. Because profiling used bulk unsorted PBMCs, naive and antigen-experienced compartments could not be compared conclusively. As age increased, observed TCR beta diversity per million T cells dropped in a roughly linear way, and a significant reduction was already evident by age about 40. There was a strong correlation between observed TCR beta diversity and the percentage of naive T cells measured by flow cytometry. Compared with the aged group, more naive CD4+ T cells, fewer expanded clones and increased TCR diversity were shown by the long-lived group, suggesting age selection.

The method behind the library was 5' RACE. Sequencing used an Illumina HiSeq 2500. The second PCR ran for roughly 7 to 12 cycles and used a J-beta primer mix along with a sample-barcoded 5' primer. Each TCR beta cDNA molecule received a unique molecular identifier from a template-switch 5' adaptor carrying 12 random nucleotides. At least 3 million CDR3-containing paired-end reads were obtained from each sample. First-strand cDNA synthesis was performed from all RNA using the Mint cDNA synthesis kit, with priming by a TRBC-specific oligonucleotide. Following uracil-DNA glycosylase treatment, a first 18-cycle PCR with universal primers M1SS and BC2_uni_R was performed on all cDNA. The source study handled its data this way. Each sample was normalized by randomly selecting 1 million high-quality reads, each carrying a distinct molecular identifier. Instead of being binned into consensus sequences, reads that shared molecular identifiers were thrown out. CDR3 identification, clonotype clustering and error correction used MiTCR with a Q25 quality threshold and the strictest error-elimination algorithm. A nonparametric unseen species model with Euler transformation was used to estimate lower-bound total TCR beta diversity. Using fastp at Q25 and MiXCR, TCRdb reprocessed the public reads and kept productive beta chains. Here each entry gathers all rows of one CDR3 protein and keeps the most common genes and DNA. For this entry, the V and J calls and clone size follow TCRdb and not the study's own pipeline. This sample lists about 640,000 distinct CDR3 sequences; approximately 50% were detected once. Together, the top ten hold over 30% of the sample.

Germline trimming: 0 bases from V, 4 bases from J; junction bases outside gene matches: 7. CDR1 SGHTA and CDR2 FQGNSA were looked up in the germline V gene. Including cysteine and phenylalanine, the CDR3 has 17 amino acids. This entry keeps only the CDR3 DNA: 51 bases, framed from base 1. Donors were roughly 40 systemically healthy Caucasian individuals from Russia aged 6 to 90 years. Each donor gave 9.5 to 10 milliliters of peripheral blood, drawn into EDTA-treated Vacutainer tubes. Ficoll-Paque density-gradient centrifugation was used to isolate PBMCs, with at least 7 million obtained per sample. Total RNA was extracted from PBMCs with Trizol reagent, with at least 5 micrograms obtained per sample. For every donor, flow cytometry on a PBMC aliquot measured the percentage of naive CD45RAhigh/CD27high T cells.

This receptor was obtained from a man aged 60-69 years in good health. Sequences were obtained from blood. The chain was built from TRBV7-2 and TRBJ2-5, with 11 bases aligning to TRBD2. CDR3 reads: CASSLAGLAGGRETQYF. In nucleotide form, the sequence is TGTGCCAGCAGCTTAGCGGGGCTAGCGGGGGGACGAGAGACCCAGTACTTC.